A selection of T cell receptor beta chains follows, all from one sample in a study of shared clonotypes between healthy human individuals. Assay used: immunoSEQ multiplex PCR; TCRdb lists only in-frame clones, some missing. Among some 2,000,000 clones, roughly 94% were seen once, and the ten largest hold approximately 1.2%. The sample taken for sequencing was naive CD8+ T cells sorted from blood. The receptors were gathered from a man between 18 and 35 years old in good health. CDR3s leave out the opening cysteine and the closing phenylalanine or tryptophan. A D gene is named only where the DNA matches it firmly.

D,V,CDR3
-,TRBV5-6,ASSLPTGNTEAF
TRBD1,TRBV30,AWSDWGQGWDTQY
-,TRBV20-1,SACTGVEAF
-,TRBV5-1,ASSLIGGPNTEAF
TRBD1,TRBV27,ASSDRGHSYT
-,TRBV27,ASSFRSPGDTQY
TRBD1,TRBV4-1,ASSQVGQSYEQY
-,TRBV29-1,SVGTANTGELF
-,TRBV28,ASSLRGGPPEQY
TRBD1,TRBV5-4,ASRDRGGEKLF
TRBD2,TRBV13,ASSLSFRSGTPGDTDTQY
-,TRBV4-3,ASSQDRTGANVLT
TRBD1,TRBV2,ASRGDSGELF
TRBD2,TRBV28,ASSFVGGEKQY
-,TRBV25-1,ASSLTGSYEQY
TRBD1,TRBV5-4,ASSPVSGGGRVGQF
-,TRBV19,ASSEIGALKAEAF
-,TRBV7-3,ASSPGPSYEQY
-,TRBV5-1,ASNSVSSYEQY
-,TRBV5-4,ASSYGVLVNGYT
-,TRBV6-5,ASSYLEGDTEAF
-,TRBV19,ASSAGTLPVYYEQY
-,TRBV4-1,ASSQGGAVTYEQY
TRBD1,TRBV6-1,ASRDRGGYGYT
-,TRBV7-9,ASSLSLRTQY
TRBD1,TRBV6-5,ASSSPGGTDEKLF
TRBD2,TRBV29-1,SALAGDSYEQY
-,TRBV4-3,ASSQDWQLYEQY
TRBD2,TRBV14,ASSRGGLKETQY
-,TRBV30,AWSVEGLNTEAF
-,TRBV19,ASSIGGLMNTEAF
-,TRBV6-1,ASSEARLDWSGELF